This T cell receptor (beta chain) was captured by sequencing in a study of cytomegalovirus exposure and HLA in healthy donors. About this clone: Its cognate antigen is unknown.

The V and J ends lost 7 bases and 1 base respectively, with 9 bases between them. This CDR3 is 13 amino acids long. Germline assignment: CDR1 LNHDA and CDR2 SQIVND (reference sequence). PCR amplification relied on 60 Vbeta primers (plus 13 Jbeta primers). TCRdb keeps only in-frame clones here, not all; method: immunoSEQ multiplex PCR. Of some 76,000 clones in the sample, roughly four fifths were seen once. General study points: In a later analysis, specific HLA alleles were associated with around 17,000 TCR beta sequences at a 0.05 false discovery rate. Among TCR beta chains, those listed as cytomegalovirus-associated numbered over 150.

Sequenced input: PBMCs. V is TRBV19 and J is TRBJ2-3; D remains ambiguous. This clonotype was obtained from a male donor in good health and CMV-seropositive. CDR3 loop: CASMPQGTDTQYF. CDR3 DNA: TGTGCCAGTATGCCCCAGGGCACAGATACGCAGTATTTT.